The clone carrying this T cell receptor beta chain was counted only a few times. What it binds is unknown. This entry comes from a study of OX40 agonist ivuxolimab in advanced cancers. The CDR3 runs to 13 residues. With V trimmed by 6 bases and J by 7 bases, 3 bases remained unmatched. The germline CDR1 and CDR2 sequences are MNHNY and SVGAGI (reference sequence). Findings and limits, study-wide: Doses of 0.1 to 3.0 mg/kg were accompanied by clonal expansion of CD4+ and CD8+ blood T cells by week 6. Some patients without response likewise showed low normalized clonal expansion.

The data were produced by immunoSEQ multiplex PCR, yet TCRdb's version contains in-frame clones alone and is incomplete. The sample contains 45,000 to 60,000 clones, 79% of which appear only once. This chain connects TRBV6-6 to TRBJ2-1, with 10 positions matching TRBD1. The material was CD4+ or CD8+ T cells sorted from blood, obtained in a trial of the OX40 agonist ivuxolimab. The sequence came from an adult with an advanced solid tumor such as melanoma, head and neck, liver or kidney cancer. The CDR3 reads CASRGQGSNEQFF. CDR3 coding DNA: TGTGCCAGCAGGGGACAGGGGTCAAATGAGCAGTTCTTC.